The 9 T cell receptor beta chains below come from one sample, sequenced in a study of Ad26.COV2.S vaccination and SARS-CoV-2 variants. Indicated treatment: roughly 19 received Ad26.COV2.S at low or high dose, single or two shots; 5 received placebo; per-sample allocation not given. The samples were gathered on day 63 after the first injection of vaccine or placebo. Clones were sequenced by immunoSEQ multiplex PCR, and TCRdb holds only the in-frame ones, with some missing. The data hold a few hundred thousand clones, with roughly 84% observed a single time. The sample consisted of peripheral blood, taken in a trial of Ad26.COV2.S vaccine versus placebo. The receptors come from a person aged 18-60 years who received the Ad26.COV2.S COVID-19 vaccine or a placebo.

Points on this clone: This CDR3 is also generated by other DNA sequences in the sample. V and J are TRBV6-4 and TRBJ1-6, with 7 positions matching TRBD1. The trim removed 2 bases at V and 10 bases at J, leaving 2 bases unmatched. Germline V lookup: CDR1 MRHNA, CDR2 SNTAGT. The CDR3 spans 13 residues. In DNA form, the CDR3 reads TGTGCCAGCAGTGACGACAGGGACTCACCCCTCCACTTT. Protein sequence: CASSDDRDSPLHF.

This clone was picked up one time. The sample has other DNA sequences that encode this CDR3 too. The chain joins TRBV5-1 to TRBJ1-5; D is ambiguous. The CDR3 runs to 15 residues. CDR1 SGHRS and CDR2 YFSETQ come from the germline V gene. Trimming cost V 4 bases and J 0 bases, with 11 bases left between them. CDR3 DNA sequence: TGCGCCAGCAGCCGTGACGGCTATAGCAATCAGCCCCAGCATTTT. Its protein product is CASSRDGYSNQPQHF. Supplemented by reference TRBV5-1 and TRBJ1-5, the full variable domain reads KAGVTQTPRYLIKTRGQQVTLSCSPISGHRSVSWYQQTPGQGLQFLFEYFSETQRNKGNFPGRFSGRQFSNSRSEMNVSTLELGDSALYLCASSRDGYSNQPQHFGDGTRLSIL.

This clone was counted once. The chain couples TRBV12-3 or TRBV12-4 to TRBJ1-1; 10 bases align to TRBD1. V lost 4 bases to trimming and J lost 4 bases; unmatched junction nucleotides: 0. The CDR3 totals 13 residues. The CDR3 DNA sequence: TGTGCCAGCAGTTGGACAGGGGGCACTGAAGCTTTCTTT. Its protein product is CASSWTGGTEAFF.

The V and J genes are TRBV25-1 and TRBJ1-2; D is perhaps TRBD1 (5 bases). The V end lost 1 base, the J end lost 6 bases, and 15 bases lay between the germline ends. The CDR3 length is 15 residues. Per germline, CDR1 MGHDK and CDR2 SYGVNS. CDR3 in amino acids: CASSEFRGRGHGYTF. CDR3 in DNA: TGTGCCAGCAGTGAATTTCGGGGGAGAGGGCATGGCTACACCTTC.

The chain couples TRBV4-2 to TRBJ2-2, with D possibly TRBD2 on 6 matching bases. The CDR3 is 17 amino acids. V was cut by 4 bases and J by 4 bases, with 19 bases left in between. Germline CDR1 LGHNA, CDR2 YNFKEQ. The chain's CDR3 is CASSPRGGAGSTGELFF. The CDR3 DNA sequence: TGTGCCAGCAGCCCCCGAGGAGGAGCGGGCAGCACCGGGGAGCTGTTTTTT.

The rearrangement uses TRBV25-1 and TRBJ2-7, with D possibly called TRBD1 or TRBD2 (6 bases each). The CDR3 has 14 residues. Germline CDR1 MGHDK, CDR2 SYGVNS. With 7 bases removed from V and 3 bases from J, the gap between germline ends came to 16 bases. The CDR3 region is CASNAEGGGYEQYF. The CDR3 nucleotides read TGTGCCAGCAATGCCGAGGGGGGCGGCTACGAGCAGTACTTC.

The CDR3 reads CASSVGQGSGNTIYF. The CDR3 DNA follows: TGTGCCAGTAGTGTGGGACAGGGATCTGGAAACACCATATATTTT. The gene calls are TRBV19 and TRBJ1-3; 9 nucleotides match TRBD1. Germline CDR1 is LNHDA and CDR2 is SQIVND (reference sequence). The J segment lost 1 base and the V segment lost 5 bases, leaving 3 bases of the junction unmatched. The CDR3 consists of 15 residues.

The V gene is TRBV5-4, the J gene TRBJ1-1, with 8 bases identical to TRBD1. The germline gives CDR1 SGHNT, CDR2 YYREEE (reference sequence). After removal of 4 bases from V and 4 bases from J, the junction contained 6 bases not matched to a gene. This CDR3 comprises 14 residues. CDR3 loop: CASSRTGQGTEAFF. The CDR3 region has the DNA TGTGCCAGCAGCCGGACCGGACAGGGCACTGAAGCTTTCTTT.

The V gene is TRBV5-1, the J gene TRBJ2-2, with TRBD2 identical over 7 bases. CDR1 is SGHRS and CDR2 is YFSETQ in the germline V gene. With 1 base clipped from V and 0 bases from J, the junction kept 0 bases outside the gene matches. The CDR3 sequence is 15 residues long. The CDR3 region is CASSLSGTNTGELFF. The DNA for the CDR3 is TGCGCCAGCAGCTTGAGCGGGACGAACACCGGGGAGCTGTTTTTT.